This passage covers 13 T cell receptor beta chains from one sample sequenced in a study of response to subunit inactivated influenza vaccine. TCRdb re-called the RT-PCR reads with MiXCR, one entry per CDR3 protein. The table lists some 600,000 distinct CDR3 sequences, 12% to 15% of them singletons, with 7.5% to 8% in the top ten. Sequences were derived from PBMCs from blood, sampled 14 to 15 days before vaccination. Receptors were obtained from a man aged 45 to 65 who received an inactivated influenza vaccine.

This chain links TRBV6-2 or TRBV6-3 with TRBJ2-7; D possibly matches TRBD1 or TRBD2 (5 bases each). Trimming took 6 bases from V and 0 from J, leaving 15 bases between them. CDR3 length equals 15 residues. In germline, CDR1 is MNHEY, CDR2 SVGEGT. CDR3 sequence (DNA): TGTGCCAGCAGCTACGGGACGGATAGCTCCTACGAGCAGTACTTC. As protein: CASSYGTDSSYEQYF.

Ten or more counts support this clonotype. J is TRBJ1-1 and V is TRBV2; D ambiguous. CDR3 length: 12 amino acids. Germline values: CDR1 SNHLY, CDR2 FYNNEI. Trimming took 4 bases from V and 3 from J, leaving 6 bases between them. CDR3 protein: CASSVQHTEAFF. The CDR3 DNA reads TGTGCCAGCAGTGTGCAACACACTGAAGCTTTCTTT.

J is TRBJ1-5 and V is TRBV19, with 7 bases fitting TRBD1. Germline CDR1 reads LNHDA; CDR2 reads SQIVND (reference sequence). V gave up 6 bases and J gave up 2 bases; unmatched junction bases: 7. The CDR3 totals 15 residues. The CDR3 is CASSRQGMRNQPQHF. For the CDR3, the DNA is TGTGCCAGTAGCCGACAGGGTATGCGCAATCAGCCCCAGCATTTT.

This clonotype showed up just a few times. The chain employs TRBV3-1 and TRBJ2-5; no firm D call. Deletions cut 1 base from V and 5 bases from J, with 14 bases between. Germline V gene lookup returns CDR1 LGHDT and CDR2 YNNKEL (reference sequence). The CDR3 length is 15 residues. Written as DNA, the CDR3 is TGTGCCAGCAGCCAAGTTCCGGGTACTACGGAGACCCAGTACTTC. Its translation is CASSQVPGTTETQYF.

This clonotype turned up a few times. In nucleotides, the CDR3 is TGCAGTGCTCAGGGGCGAGGAAACACCATATATTTT. This sequence encodes CSAQGRGNTIYF. The gene calls are TRBV20-1 and TRBJ1-3, with D possibly being TRBD1 (6 bases). The germline gives CDR1 DFQATT, CDR2 SNEGSKA (reference sequence). V lost 5 bases to trimming and J lost 4 bases, with 9 bases between them. The CDR3 runs 12 residues.

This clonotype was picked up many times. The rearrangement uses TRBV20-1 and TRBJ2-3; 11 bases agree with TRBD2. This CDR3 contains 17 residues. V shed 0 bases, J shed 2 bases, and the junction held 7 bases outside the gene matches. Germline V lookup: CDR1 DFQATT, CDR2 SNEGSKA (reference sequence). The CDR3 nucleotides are TGCAGTGCTAGAGATTTCGGGACTAGCGGCAACACAGATACGCAGTATTTT. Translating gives CSARDFGTSGNTDTQYF.

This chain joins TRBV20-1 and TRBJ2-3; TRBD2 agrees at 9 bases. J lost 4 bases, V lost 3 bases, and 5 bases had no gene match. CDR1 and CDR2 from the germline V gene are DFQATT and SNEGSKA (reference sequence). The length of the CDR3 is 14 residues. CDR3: CSASPAGGPDTQYF. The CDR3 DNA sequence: TGCAGTGCTAGTCCCGCGGGAGGGCCAGATACGCAGTATTTT.

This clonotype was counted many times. The CDR3 sequence: CASSIGGTGELFF. Written as DNA, the CDR3 is TGTGCCAGCAGCATCGGAGGCACCGGGGAGCTGTTTTTT. The genes are TRBV7-2 and TRBJ2-2; perhaps TRBD2 as D (5 bases). This CDR3 contains 13 residues. Germline values: CDR1 SGHTA, CDR2 FQGNSA. Trimming took off 5 bases at V and 4 bases at J, with 8 bases between the two ends. Full variable domain (outside the CDR3, taken from reference TRBV7-2 and TRBJ2-2): GAGVSQSPSNKVTEKGKDVELRCDPISGHTALYWYRQSLGQGLEFLIYFQGNSAPDKSGLPSDRFSAERTGGSVSTLTIQRTQQEDSAVYLCASSIGGTGELFFGEGSRLTVL.

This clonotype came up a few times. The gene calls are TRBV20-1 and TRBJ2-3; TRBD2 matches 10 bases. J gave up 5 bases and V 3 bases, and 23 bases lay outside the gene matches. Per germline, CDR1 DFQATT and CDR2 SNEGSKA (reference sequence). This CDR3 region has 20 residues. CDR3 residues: CSASASTRPLLAGTGDTQYF. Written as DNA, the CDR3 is TGCAGTGCTAGCGCCTCAACTCGGCCGTTACTAGCGGGAACGGGAGATACGCAGTATTTT.

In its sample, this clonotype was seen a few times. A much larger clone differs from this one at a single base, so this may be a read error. The CDR3 bases are TGTGCCAGCAGTGAATATGACACCGGGGAGCTGTTTTTT. It specifies CASSEYDTGELFF. J is TRBJ2-2 and V is TRBV6-1, with unresolved D. CDR1 MNHNS and CDR2 SASEGT come from the germline V gene. Trimming left V 2 bases short and J 3 bases short, with 4 bases between. The CDR3 runs to 13 residues.

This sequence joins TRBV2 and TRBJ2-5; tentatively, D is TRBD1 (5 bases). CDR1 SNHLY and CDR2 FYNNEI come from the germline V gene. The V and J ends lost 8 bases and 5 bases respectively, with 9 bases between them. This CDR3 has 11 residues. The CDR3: CASVRVETQYF. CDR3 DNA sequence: TGTGCCAGCGTCAGGGTTGAGACCCAGTACTTC.

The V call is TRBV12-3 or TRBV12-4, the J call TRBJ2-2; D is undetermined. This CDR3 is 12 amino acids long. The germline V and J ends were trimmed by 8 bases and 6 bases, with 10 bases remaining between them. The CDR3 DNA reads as TGTGCCAGCGTAGATCGCCCCGGGGAGCTGTTTTTT. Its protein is CASVDRPGELFF.

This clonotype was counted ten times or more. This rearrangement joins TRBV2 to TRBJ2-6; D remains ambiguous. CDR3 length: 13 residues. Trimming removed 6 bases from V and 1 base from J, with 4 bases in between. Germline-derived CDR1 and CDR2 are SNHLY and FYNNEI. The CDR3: CASSESGANVLTF. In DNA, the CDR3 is TGTGCCAGCAGCGAGTCTGGGGCCAACGTCCTGACTTTC.